These T cell receptor beta chains were read from a single sample in a study of cytomegalovirus exposure and HLA in healthy donors. Libraries were prepared by immunoSEQ multiplex PCR; TCRdb keeps only in-frame clonotypes and omits some of them. Of 100,000 to 120,000 clones in the sample, over 65% were seen once. The sample consisted of PBMCs. These receptors originate from a woman aged 35 to 49 in good health and CMV-seropositive. Both conserved end residues are part of each CDR3. Fields, in order: CDR3 length, J gene, V gene, clone size, D gene, CDR3 DNA, CDR3 protein. D genes are given only for firm matches. Some rows have no size entry. The others give once, few or many, or a class for an expanded clone.

cdr3_length: 19; j_call: TRBJ2-4; v_call: TRBV6-4; clone_size: -; d_call: TRBD1; cdr3_nt: TGTGCCAGCAGTGATTCCGACAGGGGGAATGCCCTAGCCAAAAACATTCAGTACTTC; cdr3_aa: CASSDSDRGNALAKNIQYF
cdr3_length: 13; j_call: TRBJ2-7; v_call: TRBV6-6; clone_size: once; d_call: -; cdr3_nt: TGTGCCAGCAGTTACTTGGGGGCCGACGAGCAGTACTTC; cdr3_aa: CASSYLGADEQYF
cdr3_length: 15; j_call: TRBJ2-1; v_call: TRBV6-6; clone_size: -; d_call: -; cdr3_nt: TGTGCCAGCAGTATTCTCGCGGGCGGGTACAATGAGCAGTTCTTC; cdr3_aa: CASSILAGGYNEQFF
cdr3_length: 15; j_call: TRBJ2-2; v_call: TRBV6-1; clone_size: -; d_call: TRBD2; cdr3_nt: TGTGCCAGCAGTGCTAGCGGGAGTAGGGCCGGGGAGCTGTTTTTT; cdr3_aa: CASSASGSRAGELFF
cdr3_length: 14; j_call: TRBJ2-5; v_call: TRBV15; clone_size: -; d_call: TRBD2; cdr3_nt: TGTGCCACCAGCAGCGGGGGACTAGCGGGGCCAGGGTACTTC; cdr3_aa: CATSSGGLAGPGYF
cdr3_length: 15; j_call: TRBJ2-5; v_call: TRBV5-4; clone_size: -; d_call: TRBD1; cdr3_nt: TGTGCCAGCAGCATTCGACAGGGCTTACAAGAGACCCAGTACTTC; cdr3_aa: CASSIRQGLQETQYF
cdr3_length: 14; j_call: TRBJ2-5; v_call: TRBV7-3; clone_size: -; d_call: TRBD1; cdr3_nt: TGTGCCAGCAGCTTAGCAGGGGGAAGAGAGACCCAGTACTTC; cdr3_aa: CASSLAGGRETQYF
cdr3_length: 15; j_call: TRBJ1-2; v_call: TRBV9; clone_size: -; d_call: TRBD1; cdr3_nt: TGTGCCAGCAGCGAGGGACAGACACCTAACTATGGCTACACCTTC; cdr3_aa: CASSEGQTPNYGYTF
cdr3_length: 15; j_call: TRBJ2-7; v_call: TRBV19; clone_size: -; d_call: TRBD1; cdr3_nt: TGTGCCAGTAGCAGATACACGACAGGGATCTACGAGCAGTACTTC; cdr3_aa: CASSRYTTGIYEQYF
cdr3_length: 14; j_call: TRBJ2-1; v_call: TRBV2; clone_size: -; d_call: -; cdr3_nt: TGTGCCAGCAGTGAGGAGGACGGGATCAATGAGCAGTTCTTC; cdr3_aa: CASSEEDGINEQFF
cdr3_length: 15; j_call: TRBJ1-6; v_call: TRBV6-8; clone_size: -; d_call: -; cdr3_nt: TGTGCCAGCACCCCCTACGGGCAGGGAAACTCACCCCTCCACTTT; cdr3_aa: CASTPYGQGNSPLHF
cdr3_length: 15; j_call: TRBJ2-3; v_call: TRBV19; clone_size: few; d_call: TRBD2; cdr3_nt: TGTGCCAGTAGTGGGGGACTAGCGGGGATGTATACGCAGTATTTT; cdr3_aa: CASSGGLAGMYTQYF
cdr3_length: 13; j_call: TRBJ1-1; v_call: TRBV7-9; clone_size: few; d_call: TRBD1; cdr3_nt: TGTGCCAGCAGCTTAGCAGGGGGCCCTGGGACTTTCTTT; cdr3_aa: CASSLAGGPGTFF
cdr3_length: 16; j_call: TRBJ2-1; v_call: TRBV7-9; clone_size: few; d_call: TRBD2; cdr3_nt: TGTGCCAGCAGCACGCGGACTAGCGCCCCTAACAATGAGCAGTTCTTC; cdr3_aa: CASSTRTSAPNNEQFF
cdr3_length: 16; j_call: TRBJ2-7; v_call: TRBV2; clone_size: -; d_call: -; cdr3_nt: TGTGCCAGCAGTGAAGCGGGGCCAGCGAGCTCCTACGAGCAGTACTTC; cdr3_aa: CASSEAGPASSYEQYF
cdr3_length: 13; j_call: TRBJ2-7; v_call: TRBV27; clone_size: few; d_call: TRBD1; cdr3_nt: TGTGCCAGCAGAACAGGGGGCGTCAACGAGCAGTACTTC; cdr3_aa: CASRTGGVNEQYF
cdr3_length: 14; j_call: TRBJ2-2; v_call: TRBV19; clone_size: -; d_call: -; cdr3_nt: TGTGCCAGTAGTATAGCCTCTAACACCGGGGAGCTGTTTTTT; cdr3_aa: CASSIASNTGELFF
cdr3_length: 18; j_call: TRBJ2-3; v_call: TRBV4-3; clone_size: once; d_call: -; cdr3_nt: TGCGCCAGCAGCCGACAGGCCGGACGGCGCCCCAGGACAGATACGCAGTATTTT; cdr3_aa: CASSRQAGRRPRTDTQYF
cdr3_length: 13; j_call: TRBJ2-7; v_call: TRBV7-2; clone_size: -; d_call: -; cdr3_nt: TGTGCCAGCAGTCCGGACGACAGTTACGAGCAGTACTTC; cdr3_aa: CASSPDDSYEQYF
cdr3_length: 17; j_call: TRBJ2-3; v_call: TRBV27; clone_size: -; d_call: TRBD2; cdr3_nt: TGTGCCAGCAGTTTGTGGTCTAGGCGGGAGTCCACAGATACGCAGTATTTT; cdr3_aa: CASSLWSRRESTDTQYF
cdr3_length: 16; j_call: TRBJ1-1; v_call: TRBV12-5; clone_size: -; d_call: -; cdr3_nt: TGTGCTAGTGGTTTGGTGCGGCTCACGATAAACACTGAAGCTTTCTTT; cdr3_aa: CASGLVRLTINTEAFF
cdr3_length: 15; j_call: TRBJ2-7; v_call: TRBV29-1; clone_size: -; d_call: -; cdr3_nt: TGCAGCGTTATCCAGTGGGCTAGCGAGCCCTACGAGCAGTACTTC; cdr3_aa: CSVIQWASEPYEQYF
cdr3_length: 14; j_call: TRBJ2-1; v_call: TRBV4-1; clone_size: -; d_call: TRBD2; cdr3_nt: TGCGCCAGCAGCCATCTTACTAGCGCGGTTGAGCAGTTCTTC; cdr3_aa: CASSHLTSAVEQFF
cdr3_length: 15; j_call: TRBJ2-6; v_call: TRBV28; clone_size: -; d_call: -; cdr3_nt: TGTGCCAGCAGTTTACCTAACTCTGGGGCCAACGTCCTGACTTTC; cdr3_aa: CASSLPNSGANVLTF
cdr3_length: 18; j_call: TRBJ2-3; v_call: TRBV7-6; clone_size: once; d_call: TRBD2; cdr3_nt: TGTGCCAGCAGCTTACGCCTACGAGGCGGGGGGGGCACAGATACGCAGTATTTT; cdr3_aa: CASSLRLRGGGGTDTQYF
cdr3_length: 13; j_call: TRBJ2-7; v_call: TRBV7-8; clone_size: -; d_call: -; cdr3_nt: TGTGCCAGCAGCCGGGACAAGACCTACGAGCAGTACTTC; cdr3_aa: CASSRDKTYEQYF